This T cell receptor (beta chain) originates from a study of graft-versus-host responses after intestinal transplantation. Study information: The study gave all recipients anti-thymocyte globulin induction, then tacrolimus and steroids for 2 to 3 years.

Libraries were prepared by immunoSEQ multiplex PCR; TCRdb keeps only in-frame clonotypes and omits some of them. The data show about 90,000 clones, with just under 95% seen just once and around 1.2% held by the top ten. For this clone: Its antigen remains unknown.

V was shortened by 6 bases and J by 2 bases, with 15 bases between the two germline ends. The CDR3 consists of 15 residues. Germline-derived CDR1 and CDR2 are SGDLS and YYNGEE. This clonotype originated in a human donor who was the organ donor for an intestinal transplant. Sample: unstimulated CD8+ T cells sorted from spleen or lymph node cells, taken before transplant. The chain is built from TRBV9 and TRBJ1-3, with D hard to call. Here the CDR3 reads CASTKAGGTGNTIYF. The CDR3 nucleotides read TGTGCCAGCACCAAGGCGGGAGGGACTGGAAACACCATATATTTT. Full variable domain (rest looked up from reference TRBV9 and TRBJ1-3): DSGVTQTPKHLITATGQRVTLRCSPRSGDLSVYWYQQSLDQGLQFLIQYYNGEERAKGNILERFSAQQFPDLHSELNLSSLELGDSALYFCASTKAGGTGNTIYFGEGSWLTVV.